This T cell receptor beta chain is drawn from a study of shared clonotypes between healthy human individuals. The deep-level immunoSEQ assay was used. How the authors handled the data: As immunoSEQ supplied junction-only sequences (without quality scores), filtering differed. Produced via immunoSEQ multiplex PCR; TCRdb's table is partial and in-frame only. From that table come the V and J calls and clone size; the DNA was used to work out D and trimming. The sample lists approximately 640,000 clones, about 78% occurring once. Trimming left V 2 bases short and J 9 bases short, with 14 bases between. CDR1 and CDR2 (germline): SGHVS, FNYEAQ. This CDR3 spans 14 amino acids.

This TCR came from a woman in her twenties or thirties in good health. The chain carries TRBV7-6 and TRBJ2-1; tentatively, D is TRBD2 (6 bases). The sequencing sample was made of memory CD4+ T cells sorted from blood. Noted subset: CD45RA-negative fraction. CDR3 loop: CASSLSGRLGEQFF. In DNA form, the CDR3 reads TGTGCCAGCAGCTTATCCGGGAGACTCGGTGAGCAGTTCTTC. Using reference TRBV7-6 and TRBJ2-1 for the parts outside the CDR3, the full variable domain is GAGVSQSPRYKVTKRGQDVALRCDPISGHVSLYWYRQALGQGPEFLTYFNYEAQQDKSGLPNDRFSAERPEGSISTLTIQRTEQRDSAMYRCASSLSGRLGEQFFGPGTRLTVL.